The T cell receptor beta chain under discussion was sequenced for a study of T cells in Graves' hyperthyroidism and ophthalmopathy. Points on this clonotype: Its specificity is unknown.

Researchers amplified the TCR beta CDR3 regions from RNA transcripts. A first-round RT-PCR of the TCR CDR3 used the HTBI primer set. TCRdb re-called the multiplex PCR reads with MiXCR, one entry per CDR3 protein. The sample includes about 260,000 distinct CDR3 sequences, over 20% of them seen just once. Study-level findings and limits: Most clonotypes expanded in thyroid above 0.001 were likewise present in blood.

J was trimmed by 3 bases and V by 4 bases; bases with no gene match: 3. This CDR3 is 13 amino acids long. Germline V gene data show CDR1 as MNHEY and CDR2 as SVGEGT. This TCR derives from a man between 25 and 39 years old with Graves' ophthalmopathy. The V gene is TRBV6-2 or TRBV6-3, the J gene TRBJ2-7; TRBD2 matches 7 bases. The sample consisted of blood. The CDR3 is CASSSSGGYEQYF. The CDR3 DNA reads as TGTGCCAGCAGTTCCTCGGGGGGCTACGAGCAGTACTTC.